What follows is one T cell receptor (beta chain) and its context. The data were taken from a study of PD-L1 blockade in urothelial cancer. Study-level information: Blood underwent analysis 3 weeks (second dose) and 6 weeks after treatment began.

Indicated time point: peripheral blood 6 weeks after treatment start. The repertoire was sequenced with immunoSEQ multiplex PCR; TCRdb's copy has only in-frame clones and lacks some. The sample has about 51,000 clones; roughly 91% are singletons. The length of the CDR3 is 13 residues. Trimming took 10 bases from V and 3 from J, leaving 16 bases between them. Germline assignment: CDR1 MDHEN and CDR2 SYDVKM. The TCR sequence derives from a man in his fifties or sixties with urothelial cancer. Sequencing was performed on PBMCs, taken around atezolizumab (anti-PD-L1) treatment. The rearrangement uses TRBV28 and TRBJ2-7; weak D call: TRBD1 (6 bases). The CDR3 region is CATGFGGGYEQYF. For the CDR3, the DNA is TGTGCCACTGGTTTTGGGGGCGGCTACGAGCAGTACTTC.